Below, one T cell receptor (beta chain) is given with its context. The target antigen is unknown. J was trimmed by 3 bases and V by 2 bases; bases with no gene match: 3. Germline assignment: CDR1 MNHEY and CDR2 SMNVEV (reference sequence). The CDR3 covers 14 residues. The PCR employed 60 Vbeta primers together with 13 Jbeta primers. The protocol was immunoSEQ multiplex PCR, while the TCRdb copy is restricted to in-frame clones and leaves out a portion. The data contain some 59,000 clones, more than 70% of them singletons. The sample comes from a study of cytomegalovirus exposure and HLA in healthy donors. General study points: Highly shared variants forming one cluster were likely a sequencing artifact.

The chain combines TRBV27 with TRBJ2-7; 8 positions match TRBD1. Sequencing input: PBMCs. This TCR derives from a woman aged 18 to 35 in good health and CMV-seronegative. The CDR3 sequence is CASSLTGGIYEQYF. Written as DNA, the CDR3 is TGTGCCAGCAGTTTAACAGGGGGAATCTACGAGCAGTACTTC.